The clone carrying this TCR beta chain was counted only a few times. Its cognate antigen is unknown. The CDR3 contains 20 residues. Trimming at V came to 1 base and at J to 5 bases, leaving 24 bases not matched to a gene. CDR1 and CDR2 from the germline V gene are DFQATT and SNEGSKA (reference sequence). These data originate in a study of blood T cells in healthy people across ages. PCR was performed a second time for 7 to 11 cycles using a sample-barcoded 5' primer and a J-beta primer mix. TCRdb processed the 5' RACE reads anew with MiXCR; each CDR3 protein has one entry. The sample includes about 1.5 million distinct CDR3 sequences, 40% to 45% of them seen just once. Overall study findings and caveats: Age brought a roughly linear fall in TCR beta diversity measured per million T cells.

The TCR originated in a woman aged 18-29 years in good health. The sample comprised blood. The chain links TRBV20-1 to TRBJ1-2; 8 nucleotides match TRBD1. CDR3 loop: CSARAPGQEKSVIWLYGYTF. CDR3 bases: TGCAGTGCTAGAGCCCCGGGACAGGAAAAGTCCGTTATCTGGTTATATGGCTACACCTTC.